This T cell receptor (beta chain) was recovered during a study of Ad26.COV2.S vaccination and SARS-CoV-2 variants. Here immunoSEQ multiplex PCR was the method, and the copy in TCRdb shows in-frame clones only, minus some. The sample has approximately 410,000 clones, roughly 90% seen once. Treatment indicated: 15 to 20 received Ad26.COV2.S at low or high dose, single or two shots; several received placebo; per-sample allocation not given. Each sample was drawn 63 days after the first injection (of vaccine or placebo). The sample in question was peripheral blood, obtained in a trial of Ad26.COV2.S vaccine versus placebo. The TCR comes from a person aged 18-60 years who received the Ad26.COV2.S COVID-19 vaccine or a placebo.

Written as DNA, the CDR3 is TGTGCCAGCAGTAGTACAATGGCCATCACAGATACGCAGTATTTT. Its protein is CASSSTMAITDTQYF. This chain connects TRBV28 to TRBJ2-3, with no clear D. The germline CDR1 and CDR2 sequences are MDHEN and SYDVKM. The V gene lost 5 bases and the J gene lost 2 bases, with 14 bases spanning the gap. The CDR3 consists of 15 residues.